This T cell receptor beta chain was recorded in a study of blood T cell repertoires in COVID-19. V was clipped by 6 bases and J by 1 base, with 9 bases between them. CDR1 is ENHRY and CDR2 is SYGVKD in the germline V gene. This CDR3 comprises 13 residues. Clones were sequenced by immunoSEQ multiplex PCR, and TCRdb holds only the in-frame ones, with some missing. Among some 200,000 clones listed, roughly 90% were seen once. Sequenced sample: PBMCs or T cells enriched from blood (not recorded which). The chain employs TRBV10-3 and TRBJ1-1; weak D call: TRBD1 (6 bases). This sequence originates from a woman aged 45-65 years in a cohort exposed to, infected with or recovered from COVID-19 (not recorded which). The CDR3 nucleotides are TGTGCCATCAGGGTACAGGGGAACACTGAAGCTTTCTTT. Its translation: CAIRVQGNTEAFF.